Below are 26 T cell receptor beta chains sequenced from a single sample in a study of T cell responses to AZD1222 COVID-19 vaccine. Measured with immunoSEQ multiplex PCR; TCRdb has only the in-frame clones, and not every one. This sample has under 200,000 clones, with 94% found just once. The sample in question was peripheral blood, obtained on day 0 of AZD1222 vaccination. Every receptor here comes from an adult in good health.

The V gene is TRBV9, the J gene TRBJ1-6; maybe TRBD1 (5 bases). CDR3 size: 15 residues. Germline V CDR1 and CDR2: SGDLS, YYNGEE. Deletions cut 3 bases from V and 10 bases from J, with 17 bases between. The CDR3: CASSGTGQFVSPLHF. The CDR3, as DNA: TGTGCCAGCAGCGGGACGGGGCAATTCGTCTCACCCCTCCACTTT.

V gene TRBV5-5 combines with J gene TRBJ1-1, with TRBD1 as a possible D gene (5 bases). Per germline, CDR1 SGHKS and CDR2 YYEKEE (reference sequence). The CDR3 extends over 13 amino acids. Trimming took 7 bases from V and 1 from J, leaving 11 bases between them. The CDR3 sequence is CASGDTGNTEAFF. As DNA, the CDR3 is TGTGCCAGCGGAGACACAGGGAACACTGAAGCTTTCTTT.

The chain uses TRBV7-9 and TRBJ1-1; D possibly corresponds to TRBD1 (6 bases). Between the trimmed V and J ends, which lost 3 bases and 1 base, there was a span of 12 bases. The CDR3 totals 15 residues. Germline CDR1 reads SEHNR; CDR2 reads FQNEAQ (reference sequence). CDR3 residues: CASSLGGSSNTEAFF. CDR3 nucleotide sequence: TGTGCCAGCAGCTTGGGGGGCAGTTCGAACACTGAAGCTTTCTTT.

The rearrangement joins TRBV6-5 to TRBJ1-2; TRBD1 matches at 7 bases. The germline V gene has CDR1 MNHEY and CDR2 SVGAGI. The CDR3 runs to 14 residues. V shed 7 bases, J shed 6 bases, and the junction held 11 bases outside the gene matches. The CDR3 sequence: CASTPGETGNGYTF. The CDR3 DNA sequence: TGTGCCAGCACCCCAGGGGAGACAGGGAATGGCTACACCTTC.

J is TRBJ1-2 and V is TRBV19; the match to TRBD1 covers 8 bases. The CDR3 is 14 residues long. The junction had 4 bases not matched to a gene; V was cut back by 3 bases and J by 4 bases. Germline lookup yields CDR1 LNHDA and CDR2 SQIVND (reference sequence). The CDR3 here is CASSIQGAGYGYTF. CDR3 bases: TGTGCCAGTAGTATCCAGGGGGCGGGCTATGGCTACACCTTC.

This clone was counted once. The chain couples TRBV15 to TRBJ1-5, with D hard to call. Germline V CDR1 and CDR2: LNHNV, YYDKDF (reference sequence). V was pared by 0 bases and J by 1 base, with 4 bases between. The CDR3 has 14 residues. In nucleotides, the CDR3 is TGTGCCACCAGCAGAGACCCGAGCAATCAGCCCCAGCATTTT. Protein sequence: CATSRDPSNQPQHF.

V gene TRBV3-1 (or the pseudogene TRBV3-2) combines with J gene TRBJ2-1; a weak D match, TRBD2 (6 bases). Germline CDR1 and CDR2: LGHDT and YNNKEL (reference sequence). This CDR3 contains 17 residues. Trimming removed 1 base at V and 0 bases at J, with 13 bases between. CDR3 in amino acids: CASSQGFGGVSYNEQFF. CDR3 bases: TGTGCCAGCAGCCAAGGCTTCGGGGGAGTCTCCTACAATGAGCAGTTCTTC.

As regards this clone: The junction differs from germline at one of its ends, possibly a read error. The chain joins TRBV5-1 to TRBJ2-7; 7 bases are a match to TRBD2. Germline V gives CDR1 SGHRS, CDR2 YFSETQ. The CDR3 spans 12 residues. Here the CDR3 reads CASSLERDREVF. The CDR3 DNA is TGCGCCAGCAGCTTGGAGCGGGACCGGGAGGTCTTC.

The genes are TRBV10-2 and TRBJ2-7; D might be TRBD1 or TRBD2, each matching 5 bases. CDR3 length: 19 residues. V gave up 3 bases and J gave up 1 base, with 25 bases separating them. Germline V gene sequence: CDR1 WSHSY, CDR2 SAAADI. The CDR3 here is CASSERYLTADQLSYEQYF. The CDR3 DNA follows: TGCGCCAGCAGTGAACGGTATCTGACAGCGGATCAACTTTCCTACGAGCAGTACTTC.

V is TRBV11-2 and J is TRBJ2-7; perhaps D is TRBD1 or TRBD2 (7 bases each). The germline gives CDR1 SGHAT, CDR2 FQNNGV. The CDR3 sequence is 12 residues long. Between the trimmed V and J ends, which lost 8 bases and 5 bases, there was a span of 13 bases. For the CDR3, the DNA is TGTGCCAGCCAGGGGGGGGCGCACGAGCAGTACTTC. Protein: CASQGGAHEQYF.

CDR3 amino acids: CATQGVNAQYF. Written as DNA, the CDR3 is TGTGCCACTCAGGGGGTTAATGCGCAGTATTTT. The gene calls are TRBV28 and TRBJ2-3, with 7 positions matching TRBD1. There are 11 residues in the CDR3. Germline-derived CDR1 and CDR2 are MDHEN and SYDVKM. The trim removed 10 bases at V and 10 bases at J, leaving 8 bases unmatched.

This rearrangement joins TRBV5-3 to TRBJ2-1; D not resolved. TRBV5-3 is an open reading frame, and its role is uncertain. The V end was cut by 2 bases, the J end by 0 bases, with 9 bases between. CDR3 length: 15 residues. The CDR3: CARSFGIHSYNEQFF. The CDR3 bases are TGTGCCAGAAGCTTCGGTATCCACTCCTACAATGAGCAGTTCTTC.

CDR3 sequence (DNA): TGTGCCAGCAGCTTAGCGGAGGTGGGGGCAGGCTACACCTTC. It specifies CASSLAEVGAGYTF. The genes are TRBV7-8 and TRBJ1-2; D is perhaps TRBD1 (6 bases). The V end lost 0 bases, the J end lost 8 bases, and 13 bases lay between the germline ends. The CDR3 is made up of 14 amino acids. The germline V gene has CDR1 SGHVS and CDR2 FQNEAQ.

This clone occurred once. The rearrangement uses TRBV7-9 and TRBJ1-1; a possible D gene is TRBD1 (6 bases). The germline V gene encodes CDR1 SEHNR and CDR2 FQNEAQ (reference sequence). Between the trimmed V and J ends, which lost 5 bases and 6 bases, there was a span of 16 bases. The CDR3 sequence is 14 residues long. CDR3 loop: CASSPQGLNPEAFF. CDR3 sequence (DNA): TGTGCCAGCAGCCCCCAGGGGCTTAACCCTGAAGCTTTCTTT.

V is TRBV10-1 and J is TRBJ2-1; TRBD1 agrees at 10 bases. The junction had 4 bases not matched to a gene; V was cut back by 3 bases and J by 5 bases. CDR1 and CDR2 (germline): WNHNN, SYGVQD (reference sequence). The CDR3 is 15 residues long. The CDR3 is CASSDSGTGDNEQFF. In nucleotides, the CDR3 is TGCGCCAGCAGTGATTCCGGGACAGGGGACAATGAGCAGTTCTTC.

The chain uses TRBV5-1 and TRBJ1-2; TRBD1 might be the D (6 bases). The germline V gene encodes CDR1 SGHRS and CDR2 YFSETQ. The length of the CDR3 is 14 residues. V dropped 4 bases and J dropped 2 bases, with 12 bases sitting between them. For the CDR3, the DNA is TGCGCCAGCAGCGTCCCACAGGGAAACTATGGCTACACCTTC. This sequence encodes CASSVPQGNYGYTF.

The genes are TRBV7-3 and TRBJ2-1; 12 nucleotides line up with TRBD2. The junction had 8 bases not matched to a gene; V was cut back by 3 bases and J by 8 bases. CDR1 is SGHTA and CDR2 is FQGTGA in the germline V gene. This CDR3 is built from 16 residues. CDR3 nucleotide sequence: TGTGCCAGCAGCTTGTCTAGCGGGAGGGCTGGGGATGAGCAGTTCTTC. Translating gives CASSLSSGRAGDEQFF.

The chain employs TRBV7-9 and TRBJ1-5; D possibly corresponds to TRBD1 (5 bases). This CDR3 comprises 14 residues. The ends were cut back, 3 bases at V and 3 bases at J, with 9 bases in the middle. Germline CDR1 reads SEHNR; CDR2 reads FQNEAQ (reference sequence). This CDR3 reads CASSFGTVNQPQHF. The DNA for the CDR3 is TGTGCCAGCAGCTTCGGGACCGTCAATCAGCCCCAGCATTTT.

This chain joins TRBV5-1 and TRBJ1-6, with 11 bases that match TRBD1. Germline values: CDR1 SGHRS, CDR2 YFSETQ. This CDR3 is 15 amino acids long. J gave up 9 bases and V 4 bases, and 6 bases lay outside the gene matches. Here the CDR3 DNA reads TGCGCCAGCAGCAAAGGACAGGGGGCAGTTTCACCCCTCCACTTT. This codes for CASSKGQGAVSPLHF.

The chain employs TRBV9 and TRBJ1-2, with 7 nucleotides matching TRBD1. Germline V lookup: CDR1 SGDLS, CDR2 YYNGEE. Germline trimming cut 0 bases from V and 6 bases from J; bases unmatched to any gene: 2. The CDR3 is 13 residues long. In DNA form, the CDR3 reads TGTGCCAGCAGCGTAGACAGGGGAGATGGCTACACCTTC. Encoded protein: CASSVDRGDGYTF. The variable domain in full, with the rest retrieved from reference TRBV9 and TRBJ1-2, is DSGVTQTPKHLITATGQRVTLRCSPRSGDLSVYWYQQSLDQGLQFLIQYYNGEERAKGNILERFSAQQFPDLHSELNLSSLELGDSALYFCASSVDRGDGYTFGSGTRLTVV.

The chain uses TRBV30 and TRBJ2-7; the D is unclear. V lost 4 bases and J lost 9, with 16 bases in between. CDR1 and CDR2 (germline): GTSNPN, SVGIG (reference sequence). This CDR3 has 12 amino acids. This CDR3 reads CAWMDSPPGQYF. The CDR3 DNA reads TGTGCCTGGATGGATTCCCCCCCTGGGCAGTACTTC.

The chain uses TRBV6-5 and TRBJ2-7; tentatively, D is TRBD2 (6 bases). Germline loops: CDR1 MNHEY, CDR2 SVGAGI. Trimming shortened V by 6 bases and J by 2 bases, and 17 bases separated the two germline ends. This CDR3 has 15 residues. The CDR3 DNA sequence: TGTGCCAGCAGGCCTCAAGGGACTTATACCTACGAGCAGTACTTC. Its protein product is CASRPQGTYTYEQYF.

The chain is built from TRBV19 and TRBJ2-1; 7 nucleotides agree with TRBD2. Unmatched junction bases numbered 15, after V lost 4 bases and J lost 9 bases. Looked up from germline, CDR1 is LNHDA and CDR2 is SQIVND (reference sequence). The CDR3 has 16 residues. The CDR3 spells CASSNSGTTRTVEQFF. The DNA for the CDR3 is TGTGCCAGTAGTAACTCCGGGACTACCCGCACCGTTGAGCAGTTCTTC.

The table lists this clone with a count of one. CDR3 in DNA: TGTGCCAGCAGTTGGGGTAGTAGCAATCAGCCCCAGCATTTT. Translation: CASSWGSSNQPQHF. The rearrangement uses TRBV27 and TRBJ1-5; no firm D call. Trimming removed 4 bases at V and 0 bases at J, with 7 bases between. CDR3 length equals 14 residues. The V gene's germline CDR1 is MNHEY and CDR2 SMNVEV (reference sequence).

The J gene is TRBJ1-2, the V gene TRBV18; maybe TRBD1 (5 bases). This CDR3 spans 13 amino acids. Between the trimmed V and J ends, which lost 6 bases and 3 bases, there was a span of 11 bases. Germline V gives CDR1 KGHSH, CDR2 LQKENI. CDR3 in DNA: TGTGCCAGCTCCCGGGGCCTGGACTATGGCTACACCTTC. Its protein is CASSRGLDYGYTF.

The chain joins TRBV12-5 to TRBJ1-2; D may be TRBD1 (5 bases). CDR1 is LGHNT and CDR2 is FRNRAP in the germline V gene. Trimming took off 5 bases at V and 4 bases at J, with 14 bases between the two ends. The CDR3 contains 14 residues. CDR3 DNA: TGTGCTAGTGGTCCGTCGCAGACAGCCTATGGCTACACCTTC. Amino acids: CASGPSQTAYGYTF.